This TCR beta chain was identified during a study of regulatory T cells in long-lasting Graves disease. V was clipped by 6 bases and J by 6 bases; unmatched bases: 7. This CDR3 is 13 amino acids long. Germline V CDR1 and CDR2: SEHNR, FQNEAQ (reference sequence). In building TCR beta libraries, iRepertoire HTBI primers were used together with Arm-PCR of CDR3 regions. TCRdb passed the multiplex PCR reads through MiXCR, listing each CDR3 protein once. Of about 440,000 distinct CDR3 sequences listed, 16% are singletons. Time point here: newly diagnosed GD, antithyroid drugs for less than 3 months. With RNA extracted from PBMCs as input, the TCR library was made. This clonotype has only a few counts. The sample was also linked to a second study, of T cells in Graves' hyperthyroidism and ophthalmopathy.

The chain links TRBV7-9 to TRBJ2-7; the match to TRBD1 covers 8 bases. The sample here was peripheral blood mononuclear cells (PBMCs), taken at new diagnosis, from a patient treated with antithyroid drugs. This TCR came from a woman under 30 with Graves disease. The CDR3 nucleotides read TGTGCCAGCAGGGGTAAAGGACAGGGCGAGCAGTACTTC. It translates to CASRGKGQGEQYF.